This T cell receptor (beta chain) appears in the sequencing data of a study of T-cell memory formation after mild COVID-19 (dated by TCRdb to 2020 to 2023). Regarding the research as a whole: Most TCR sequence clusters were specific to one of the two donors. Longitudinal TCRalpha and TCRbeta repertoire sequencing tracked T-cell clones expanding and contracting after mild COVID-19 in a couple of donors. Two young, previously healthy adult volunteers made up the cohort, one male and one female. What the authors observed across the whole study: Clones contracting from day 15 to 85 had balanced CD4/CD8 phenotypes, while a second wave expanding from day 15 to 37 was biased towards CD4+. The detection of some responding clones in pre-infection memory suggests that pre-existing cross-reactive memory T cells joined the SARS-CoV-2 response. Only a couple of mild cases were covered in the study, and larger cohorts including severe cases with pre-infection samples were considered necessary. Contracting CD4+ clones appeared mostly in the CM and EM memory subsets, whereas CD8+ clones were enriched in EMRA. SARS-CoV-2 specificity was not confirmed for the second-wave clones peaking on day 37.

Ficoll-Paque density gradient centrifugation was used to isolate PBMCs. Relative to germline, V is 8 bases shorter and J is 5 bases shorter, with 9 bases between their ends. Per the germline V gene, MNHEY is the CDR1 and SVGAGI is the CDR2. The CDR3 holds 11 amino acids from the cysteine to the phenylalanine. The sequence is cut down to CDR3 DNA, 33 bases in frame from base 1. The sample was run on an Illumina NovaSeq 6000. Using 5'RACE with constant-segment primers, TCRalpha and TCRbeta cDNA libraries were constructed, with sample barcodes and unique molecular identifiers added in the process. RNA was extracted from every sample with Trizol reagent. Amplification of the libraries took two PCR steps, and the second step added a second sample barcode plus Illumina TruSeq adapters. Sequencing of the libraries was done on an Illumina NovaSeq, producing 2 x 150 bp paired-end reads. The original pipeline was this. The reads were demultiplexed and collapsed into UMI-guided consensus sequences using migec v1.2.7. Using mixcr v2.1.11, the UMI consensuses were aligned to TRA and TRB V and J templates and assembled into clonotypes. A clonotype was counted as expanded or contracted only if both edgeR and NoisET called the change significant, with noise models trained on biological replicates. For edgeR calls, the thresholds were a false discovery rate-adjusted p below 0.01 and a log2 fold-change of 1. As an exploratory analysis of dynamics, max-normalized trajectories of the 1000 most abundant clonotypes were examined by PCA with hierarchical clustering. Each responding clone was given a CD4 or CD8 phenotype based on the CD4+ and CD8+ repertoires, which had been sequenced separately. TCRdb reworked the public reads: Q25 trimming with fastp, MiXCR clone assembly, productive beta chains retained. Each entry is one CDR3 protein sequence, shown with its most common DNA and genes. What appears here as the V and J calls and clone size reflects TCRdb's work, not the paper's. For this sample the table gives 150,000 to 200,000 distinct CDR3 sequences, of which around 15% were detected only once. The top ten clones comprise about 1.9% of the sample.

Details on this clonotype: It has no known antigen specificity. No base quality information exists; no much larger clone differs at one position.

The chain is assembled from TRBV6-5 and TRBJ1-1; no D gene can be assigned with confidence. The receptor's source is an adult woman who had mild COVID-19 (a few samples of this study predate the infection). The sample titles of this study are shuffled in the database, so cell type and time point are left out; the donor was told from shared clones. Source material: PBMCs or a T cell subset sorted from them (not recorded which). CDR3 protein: CASGRGTEAFF. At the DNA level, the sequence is TGTGCCAGCGGGCGTGGGACTGAAGCTTTCTTT.